This TCR beta chain derives from a study of control samples from healthy donors and cancer patients. The CDR3 length is 15 residues. Trimming left V 4 bases short and J 0 bases short, with 10 bases between. Germline CDR1 is MNHEY and CDR2 is SVGAGI. The data were produced by immunoSEQ multiplex PCR, yet TCRdb's version contains in-frame clones alone and is incomplete. Among 70,000 to 75,000 clones listed, more than 75% were seen once. The genes are TRBV6-5 and TRBJ2-1, with D perhaps TRBD2 (5 bases). The sequencing sample was made of blood. The source is a woman aged 50 to 65 in good health. The CDR3 spells CASSFSAYSYNEQFF. The DNA for the CDR3 is TGTGCCAGCAGTTTTAGCGCATACTCCTACAATGAGCAGTTCTTC.